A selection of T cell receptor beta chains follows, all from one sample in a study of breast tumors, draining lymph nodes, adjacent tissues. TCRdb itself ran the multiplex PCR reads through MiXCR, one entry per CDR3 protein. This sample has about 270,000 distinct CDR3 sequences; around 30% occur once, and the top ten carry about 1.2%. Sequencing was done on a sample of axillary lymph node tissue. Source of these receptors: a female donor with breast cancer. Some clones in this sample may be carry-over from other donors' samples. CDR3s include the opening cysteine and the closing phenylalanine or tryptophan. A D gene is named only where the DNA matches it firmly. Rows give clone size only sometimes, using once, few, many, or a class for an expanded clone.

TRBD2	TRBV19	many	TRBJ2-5	TGTGCCAGTAGTCCTCTTCCGGGACTAGCGGGAGGGGAGACCCAGTACTTC	CASSPLPGLAGGETQYF
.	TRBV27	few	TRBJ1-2	TGTGCCACCGGAGACTATTCCTATGGCTACACCTTC	CATGDYSYGYTF
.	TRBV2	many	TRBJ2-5	TGTGCCAGCAGAGACCCCGGCGGGGGCGGGCTGCAAGAGACCCAGTACTTC	CASRDPGGGGLQETQYF
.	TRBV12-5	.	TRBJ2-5	TGTGCTAGTGGTTCCGCAGGGATTGGGAGAGGGGAGACCCAGTACTTC	CASGSAGIGRGETQYF
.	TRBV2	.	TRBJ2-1	TGTGCCGCCTACTTGAGCTCCTACAATGAGCAGTTCTTC	CAAYLSSYNEQFF
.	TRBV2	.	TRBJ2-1	TGTGCCAGCAGTTCGAGACAGACCAATCACAATCAGCAGTTCTTC	CASSSRQTNHNQQFF
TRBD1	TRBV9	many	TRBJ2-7	TGTGCCAGCAGCGAGACAGGGAATGTTGTCTACGAGCAGTACTTC	CASSETGNVVYEQYF
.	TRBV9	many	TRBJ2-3	TGTGCCAGCAGCGTAGGTTCGGACTATTCCACAGATACGCAGTATTTT	CASSVGSDYSTDTQYF
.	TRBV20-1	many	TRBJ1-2	TGCAGTGCTAGATATGGCTACACCTTC	CSARYGYTF
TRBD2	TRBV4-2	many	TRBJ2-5	TGTGCCAGCAGCCAAGGCCTAGCGGGAGGCTATCAAGAGACCCAGTACTTC	CASSQGLAGGYQETQYF
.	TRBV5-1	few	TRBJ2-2	TGCGCCAGCACCCCTGGCGGTCCGAACACCGGGGAGCTGTTTTTT	CASTPGGPNTGELFF
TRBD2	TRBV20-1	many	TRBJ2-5	TGCAGTGCCGAATCTAGCGGGAGGGCCTCAGAGACCCAGTACTTC	CSAESSGRASETQYF
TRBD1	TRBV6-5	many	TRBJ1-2	TGTGCCAGCAGTCGCCAGGGGGCTAGCTATGGCTACACCTTC	CASSRQGASYGYTF
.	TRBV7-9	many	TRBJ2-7	TGTGCCAGCAGCAATGAACTGGTCTACGAGCAGTACTTC	CASSNELVYEQYF
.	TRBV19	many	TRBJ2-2	TGTGCCAGTAGTATGAGGGCCGGGGAGCTGTTTTTT	CASSMRAGELFF
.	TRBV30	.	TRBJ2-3	TGTGCCTGGAAAACCACAGATACGCAACATTTT	CAWKTTDTQHF
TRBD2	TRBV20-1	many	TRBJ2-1	TGCAGTGCTACTACTAGCGGTCAATTTTGGAATGAGCAGTTCTTC	CSATTSGQFWNEQFF
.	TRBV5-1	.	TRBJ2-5	TGCGCCAGCAGAGAATGGGGATCACAAGAGACCCAGTACTTC	CASREWGSQETQYF
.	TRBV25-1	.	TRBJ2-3	TGTGCCAGCACCCTGCATGGGGGTACGGTCACAGATACGCAGTATTTT	CASTLHGGTVTDTQYF
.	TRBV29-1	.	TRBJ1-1	TGCAGCGTTGGGGGAGTGAAAATGAGCACTGAAGCTTTCTTT	CSVGGVKMSTEAFF
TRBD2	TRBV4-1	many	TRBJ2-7	TGCGCCAGCAGCCAAGTACCAGCGGGAGGGCCGTACGAGCAGTACTTC	CASSQVPAGGPYEQYF
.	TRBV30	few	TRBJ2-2	TGTGCCTTGCAACCGGGTCCAAACACCGGGGAGCTGTTTTTT	CALQPGPNTGELFF
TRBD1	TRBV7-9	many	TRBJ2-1	TGTGCCAGCAGCTTCTTGGACAGGGACAATGAGCAGTTCTTC	CASSFLDRDNEQFF